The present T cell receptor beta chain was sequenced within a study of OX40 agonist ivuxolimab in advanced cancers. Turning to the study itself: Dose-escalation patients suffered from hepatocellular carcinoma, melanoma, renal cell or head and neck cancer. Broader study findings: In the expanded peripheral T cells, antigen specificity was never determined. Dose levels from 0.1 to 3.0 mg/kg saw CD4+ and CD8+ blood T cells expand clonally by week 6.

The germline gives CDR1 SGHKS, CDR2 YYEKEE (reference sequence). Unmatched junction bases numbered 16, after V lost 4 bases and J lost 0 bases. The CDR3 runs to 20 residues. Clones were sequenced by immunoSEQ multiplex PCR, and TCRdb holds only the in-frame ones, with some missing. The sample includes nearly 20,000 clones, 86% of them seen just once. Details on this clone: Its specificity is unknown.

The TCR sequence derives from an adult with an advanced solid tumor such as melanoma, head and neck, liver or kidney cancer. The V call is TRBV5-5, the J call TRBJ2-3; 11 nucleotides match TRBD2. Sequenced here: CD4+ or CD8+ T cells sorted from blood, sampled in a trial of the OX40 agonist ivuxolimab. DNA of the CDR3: TGTGCCAGCAGCCGCAGCCCGGGACTAGCGGTATACTCTAGCACAGATACGCAGTATTTT. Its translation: CASSRSPGLAVYSSTDTQYF.